These 7 T cell receptor beta chains were sequenced from one sample in a study of cytomegalovirus exposure and HLA in healthy donors. PCR employed 60 Vbeta and 13 Jbeta primers. Only in-frame clones appear in the TCRdb table, and some are missing; sequencing was by immunoSEQ multiplex PCR. Of around 160,000 clones in the sample, about four fifths are singletons; the top ten hold about 4%. Input material: PBMCs. The source of these receptors is a man aged 50 to 60 in good health and CMV-seropositive.

The rearrangement uses TRBV5-6 and TRBJ2-7, with TRBD1 matching 8 bases. CDR3 length: 14 amino acids. Germline V gene sequence: CDR1 SGHDT, CDR2 YYEEEE. J gave up 2 bases and V 4 bases, and 5 bases lay outside the gene matches. Here the CDR3 reads CASSIGQGTYEQYF. The CDR3 DNA sequence: TGTGCCAGCAGCATAGGACAGGGAACCTACGAGCAGTACTTC.

The J gene is TRBJ2-1, the V gene TRBV5-1, with 10 positions matching TRBD1. Germline assignment: CDR1 SGHRS and CDR2 YFSETQ. CDR3 size: 16 residues. J lost 6 bases, V lost 1 base, and 7 bases had no gene match. The CDR3 loop is CASSLSGQGFGNEQFF. For the CDR3, the DNA is TGCGCCAGCAGCTTGTCGGGACAGGGGTTCGGCAATGAGCAGTTCTTC.

This rearrangement joins TRBV10-3 to TRBJ1-5, with 7 bases fitting TRBD1. Per the germline V gene, CDR1 is ENHRY and CDR2 is SYGVKD. Losses at the gene ends were 10 bases for V and 0 bases for J; bases not matched to a gene: 9. This CDR3 is built from 15 residues. The CDR3 bases are TGTGCCACAAATACAGGGGATTATAGCAATCAGCCCCAGCATTTT. As protein: CATNTGDYSNQPQHF.

The sample holds one count of this clone. The chain has TRBV5-1 and TRBJ2-5; 7 bases agree with TRBD1. The V gene end was trimmed by 2 bases and the J gene end by 9 bases; junction bases not matched to a gene: 10. CDR1 SGHRS and CDR2 YFSETQ come from the germline V gene. The CDR3 covers 14 residues. Written as DNA, the CDR3 is TGCGCCAGCAGCTTATTCCGGGACAGTATGGCCCAGTACTTC. Its protein is CASSLFRDSMAQYF. The full variable domain, its missing parts supplied by reference TRBV5-1 and TRBJ2-5, is KAGVTQTPRYLIKTRGQQVTLSCSPISGHRSVSWYQQTPGQGLQFLFEYFSETQRNKGNFPGRFSGRQFSNSRSEMNVSTLELGDSALYLCASSLFRDSMAQYFGPGTRLLVL.

This chain joins TRBV20-1 and TRBJ2-7, with D possibly being TRBD2 (6 bases). From germline, CDR1 is DFQATT and CDR2 SNEGSKA (reference sequence). Trimming removed 7 bases from V and 1 base from J, with 8 bases in between. There are 11 residues in the CDR3. As DNA, the CDR3 is TGCAGTGGGAGGGGATCCTACGAGCAGTACTTC. Amino acids: CSGRGSYEQYF.

The J gene is TRBJ2-1, the V gene TRBV7-6; D call uncertain. Trimming took off 1 base at V and 10 bases at J, with 17 bases between the two ends. Germline CDR1 is SGHVS and CDR2 is FNYEAQ. There are 15 residues in the CDR3. The CDR3 nucleotides are TGTGCCAGCAGCTTAGGGTCCGAGCATTCTTTCGAGCAGTTCTTC. It specifies CASSLGSEHSFEQFF.

The chain has TRBV4-3 and TRBJ2-5, with TRBD2 as a possible D gene (5 bases). The DNA end is more similar to TRBJ2-7, so the J call may be wrong. The length of the CDR3 is 14 residues. Germline V gene lookup returns CDR1 LGHNA and CDR2 YSLEER. CDR3 sequence: CASSQDRRSYEQYF. DNA of the CDR3: TGCGCCAGCAGCCAAGATCGGAGGAGCTACGAGCAGTACTTC.